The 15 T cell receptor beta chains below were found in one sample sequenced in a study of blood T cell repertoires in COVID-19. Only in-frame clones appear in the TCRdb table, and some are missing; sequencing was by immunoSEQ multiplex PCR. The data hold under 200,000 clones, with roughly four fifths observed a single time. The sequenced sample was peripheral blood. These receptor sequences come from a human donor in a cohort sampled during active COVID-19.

The CDR3 DNA reads as TGTGCCAGCAGTTACACTCCGGGACAGGTCTCCTACGAGCAGTACTTC. Its translation is CASSYTPGQVSYEQYF. The rearrangement links TRBV6-5 to TRBJ2-7; 8 nucleotides match TRBD1. Unmatched junction bases numbered 6, after V lost 2 bases and J lost 0 bases. From germline, CDR1 is MNHEY and CDR2 SVGAGI. CDR3 size: 16 residues.

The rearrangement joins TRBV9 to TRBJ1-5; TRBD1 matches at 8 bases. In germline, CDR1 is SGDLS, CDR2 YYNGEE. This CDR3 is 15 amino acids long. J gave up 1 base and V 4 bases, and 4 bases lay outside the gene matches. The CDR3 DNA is TGTGCCAGCAGCCTGGGACAGGCGAGCAATCAGCCCCAGCATTTT. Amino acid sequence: CASSLGQASNQPQHF. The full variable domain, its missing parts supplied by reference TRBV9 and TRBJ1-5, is DSGVTQTPKHLITATGQRVTLRCSPRSGDLSVYWYQQSLDQGLQFLIQYYNGEERAKGNILERFSAQQFPDLHSELNLSSLELGDSALYFCASSLGQASNQPQHFGDGTRLSIL.

The CDR3 bases are TGCGCCAGCAGCTCGGGACAGGGCTTCACAGATACGCAGTATTTT. It codes for CASSSGQGFTDTQYF. This chain uses TRBV5-1 with TRBJ2-3; the match to TRBD1 covers 9 bases. CDR1 is SGHRS and CDR2 is YFSETQ in the germline V gene. The length of the CDR3 is 15 residues. The J segment lost 2 bases and the V segment lost 3 bases, leaving 4 bases of the junction unmatched.

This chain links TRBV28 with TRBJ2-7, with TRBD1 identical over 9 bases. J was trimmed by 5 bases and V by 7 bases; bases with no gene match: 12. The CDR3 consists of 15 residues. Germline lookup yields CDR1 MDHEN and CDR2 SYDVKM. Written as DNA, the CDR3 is TGTGCCAGCACCCACCCGGGGACAGGGAACGACGAGCAGTACTTC. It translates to CASTHPGTGNDEQYF.

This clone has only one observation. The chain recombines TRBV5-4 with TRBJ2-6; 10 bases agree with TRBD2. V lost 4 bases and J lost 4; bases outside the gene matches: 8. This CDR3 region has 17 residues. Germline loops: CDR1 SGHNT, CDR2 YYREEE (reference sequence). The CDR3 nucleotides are TGTGCCAGCAGCACCGAGCGGGGGGGCCGAGGGGCCAACGTCCTGACTTTC. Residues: CASSTERGGRGANVLTF.

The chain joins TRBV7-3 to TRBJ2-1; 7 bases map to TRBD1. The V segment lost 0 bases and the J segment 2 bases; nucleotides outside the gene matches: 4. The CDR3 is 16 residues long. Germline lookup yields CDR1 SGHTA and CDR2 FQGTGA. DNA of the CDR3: TGTGCCAGCAGCTTAACCCGGGACAGTCCCTACAATGAGCAGTTCTTC. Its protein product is CASSLTRDSPYNEQFF.

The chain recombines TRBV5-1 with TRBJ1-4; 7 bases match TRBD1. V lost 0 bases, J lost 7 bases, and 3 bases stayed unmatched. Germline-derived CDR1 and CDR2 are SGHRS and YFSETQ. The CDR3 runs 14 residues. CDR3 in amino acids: CASSLDRGGEKLFF. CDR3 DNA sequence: TGCGCCAGCAGCTTGGACAGGGGAGGTGAAAAACTGTTTTTT.

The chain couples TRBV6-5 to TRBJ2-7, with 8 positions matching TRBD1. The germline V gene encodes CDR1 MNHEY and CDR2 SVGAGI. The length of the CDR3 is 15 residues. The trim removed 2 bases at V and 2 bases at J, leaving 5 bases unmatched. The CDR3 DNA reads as TGTGCCAGCAGTTACCGGGACAGGTCAGCCTACGAGCAGTACTTC. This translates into CASSYRDRSAYEQYF.

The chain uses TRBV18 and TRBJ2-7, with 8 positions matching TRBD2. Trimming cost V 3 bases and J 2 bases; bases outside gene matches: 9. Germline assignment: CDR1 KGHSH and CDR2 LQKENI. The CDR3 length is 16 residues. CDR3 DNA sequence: TGTGCCAGCTCACCTCAGGCCAGCGGGGGTGCCTACGAGCAGTACTTC. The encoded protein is CASSPQASGGAYEQYF.

CDR3 nucleotide sequence: TGTGCCAGTCGAGCTCCCGGGACAGGGTTTTCACCCCTCCACTTT. Amino acids: CASRAPGTGFSPLHF. V is TRBV3-1 (or the pseudogene TRBV3-2) and J is TRBJ1-6; TRBD1 agrees at 9 bases. Germline trimming cut 9 bases from V and 9 bases from J; bases unmatched to any gene: 12. From germline, CDR1 is LGHDT and CDR2 YNNKEL (reference sequence). The length of the CDR3 is 15 residues.

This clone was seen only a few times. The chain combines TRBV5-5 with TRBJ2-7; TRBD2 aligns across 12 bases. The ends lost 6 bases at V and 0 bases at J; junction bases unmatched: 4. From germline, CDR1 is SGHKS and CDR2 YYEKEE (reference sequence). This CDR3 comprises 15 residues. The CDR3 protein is CASKVTSGGSYEQYF. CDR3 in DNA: TGTGCCAGCAAGGTGACTAGCGGGGGCTCCTACGAGCAGTACTTC.

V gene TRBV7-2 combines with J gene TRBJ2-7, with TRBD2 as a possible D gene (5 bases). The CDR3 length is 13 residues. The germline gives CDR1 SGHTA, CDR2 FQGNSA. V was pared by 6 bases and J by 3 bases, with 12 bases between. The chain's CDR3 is CASSPDLYYEQYF. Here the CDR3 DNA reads TGTGCCAGCAGTCCGGACTTGTACTACGAGCAGTACTTC.

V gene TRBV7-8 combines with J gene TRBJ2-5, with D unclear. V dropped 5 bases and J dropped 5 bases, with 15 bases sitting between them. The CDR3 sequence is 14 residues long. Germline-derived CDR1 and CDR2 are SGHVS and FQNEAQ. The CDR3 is CASSPRRVYETQYF. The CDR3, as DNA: TGTGCCAGCAGCCCAAGACGGGTGTATGAGACCCAGTACTTC.

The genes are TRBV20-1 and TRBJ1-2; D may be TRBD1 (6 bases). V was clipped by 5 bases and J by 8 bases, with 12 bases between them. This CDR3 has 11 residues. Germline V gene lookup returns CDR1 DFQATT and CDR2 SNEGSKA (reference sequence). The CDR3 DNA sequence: TGCAGTGCTGAGGGGGGGACCGGCTACACCTTC. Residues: CSAEGGTGYTF.

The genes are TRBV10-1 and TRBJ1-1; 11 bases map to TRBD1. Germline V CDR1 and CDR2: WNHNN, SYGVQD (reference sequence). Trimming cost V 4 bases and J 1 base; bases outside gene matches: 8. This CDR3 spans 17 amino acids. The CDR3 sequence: CASSGGQGAEKNTEAFF. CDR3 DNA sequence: TGCGCCAGCAGTGGCGGACAGGGGGCGGAAAAGAACACTGAAGCTTTCTTT.